These 7 T cell receptor beta chains originate from one sample sequenced in a study of post-analysis software for immune sequencing data. General observations from the study: The study found TRBV5-6, TRBV5-1 and TRBV20-1 among roughly 5 TRBV segments more frequent in patients than controls.

These receptors lack a known antigen. Included in the TCR beta cDNA libraries were unique molecular identifiers. TCRdb reprocessed the PCR reads via MiXCR and lists one record per CDR3 protein. The table lists about 200,000 distinct CDR3 sequences, 25% to 35% of them singletons. Sample: blood. All receptors derive from a girl between 2 and 17 years old with multiple sclerosis.

V and J are TRBV10-3 and TRBJ2-1; maybe TRBD2 (9 bases). The end of the DNA is better explained by TRBJ2-7, so the J call may be wrong. Per germline, CDR1 ENHRY and CDR2 SYGVKD. The CDR3 is made up of 16 amino acids. CDR3 sequence (DNA): TGTGCCATCAGTGCGCAGGGGGCGGGGGGGATAAATGAGCAGTACTTC. Translating gives CAISAQGAGGINEQYF.

A word on this clonotype: A read error may be the cause here, since a much bigger clone is one base away. V is TRBV20-1 and J is TRBJ2-1; D may be TRBD2 (6 bases). Per the germline V gene, CDR1 is DFQATT and CDR2 is SNEGSKA (reference sequence). The CDR3 sequence is 14 residues long. The CDR3 loop reads CSARDPGTPNEQLF. The CDR3 region has the DNA TGCAGTGCTAGAGATCCCGGGACTCCCAATGAGCAGCTCTTC.

To note about this clonotype: A clone one base away is much larger, so this may be a read error. This is likely a read error, given that the CDR3 carries no conserved phenylalanine or tryptophan at its end. This chain joins TRBV20-1 and TRBJ2-1; TRBD2 agrees at 13 bases. This CDR3 has 16 residues. V lost 5 bases to trimming and J lost 3 bases; unmatched junction nucleotides: 7. Germline assignment: CDR1 DFQATT and CDR2 SNEGSKA (reference sequence). CDR3 in DNA: TGCAGTGCTCCCCGACTAGCGGGAGGAGGCTACAATGAGCAGTTCGTC. Translated, it gives CSAPRLAGGGYNEQFV.

This clonotype has at least ten counts. The chain is built from TRBV7-2 and TRBJ2-3; the match to TRBD2 covers 8 bases. The germline CDR1 and CDR2 sequences are SGHTA and FQGNSA. The CDR3 is 16 residues long. V trimming: 0 bases; J trimming: 4 bases; junction bases outside the gene matches: 6. The CDR3 region is CASSLAVTSVADTQYF. CDR3 DNA: TGTGCCAGCAGCTTAGCGGTGACTAGCGTGGCAGATACGCAGTATTTT.

To note about this clonotype: Given a much more abundant clone one base away, this may be a read error. The chain combines TRBV9 with TRBJ1-2; 7 positions agree with TRBD1. The CDR3 spans 14 residues. V was pared by 8 bases and J by 6 bases, with 13 bases of the junction left unmatched. Germline CDR1 and CDR2: SGDLS and YYNGEE. This CDR3 is CARPPNRGFDGYTF. CDR3 in DNA: TGTGCCAGGCCCCCAAACAGGGGATTCGATGGCTACACCTTC.

This clonotype was detected many times. V usage is TRBV10-3 and J usage is TRBJ2-5; D is undetermined. Germline CDR1 ENHRY, CDR2 SYGVKD. Trimming cost V 0 bases and J 5 bases, with 7 bases left between them. The CDR3 sequence is 13 residues long. CDR3 bases: TGTGCCATCAGTGAGTCCCCCAGGGAGACCCAGTACTTC. Protein sequence: CAISESPRETQYF.

This clonotype was seen at least ten times. This chain connects TRBV20-1 to TRBJ1-1; no clear D gene. Germline values: CDR1 DFQATT, CDR2 SNEGSKA (reference sequence). V lost 5 bases to trimming and J lost 7 bases, with 17 bases between them. The CDR3 has 13 amino acids. CDR3 DNA: TGCAGTGCTCCAACCCGGGTTATAGGTGAAGCTTTCTTT. Translating it yields CSAPTRVIGEAFF.